This TCR beta chain emerged from a study of T cell changes during pregnancy in multiple sclerosis. Germline assignment: CDR1 SGDLS and CDR2 YYNGEE. CDR3 length: 13 residues. V lost 6 bases and J lost 3; bases outside the gene matches: 3. Assay: immunoSEQ multiplex PCR; the TCRdb copy retains only in-frame clones and omits some. The sample holds some 29,000 clones, roughly nine tenths seen once. The chain uses TRBV9 and TRBJ2-1; the match to TRBD2 covers 7 bases. Source: CD8+ T cells from peripheral blood mononuclear cells, taken in the second trimester of pregnancy. The receptor was isolated from a female donor in good health, enrolled as a control in a pregnancy study. This CDR3 reads CASTGGSYNEQFF. The DNA of the CDR3 is TGTGCCAGCACGGGCGGGAGCTACAATGAGCAGTTCTTC.